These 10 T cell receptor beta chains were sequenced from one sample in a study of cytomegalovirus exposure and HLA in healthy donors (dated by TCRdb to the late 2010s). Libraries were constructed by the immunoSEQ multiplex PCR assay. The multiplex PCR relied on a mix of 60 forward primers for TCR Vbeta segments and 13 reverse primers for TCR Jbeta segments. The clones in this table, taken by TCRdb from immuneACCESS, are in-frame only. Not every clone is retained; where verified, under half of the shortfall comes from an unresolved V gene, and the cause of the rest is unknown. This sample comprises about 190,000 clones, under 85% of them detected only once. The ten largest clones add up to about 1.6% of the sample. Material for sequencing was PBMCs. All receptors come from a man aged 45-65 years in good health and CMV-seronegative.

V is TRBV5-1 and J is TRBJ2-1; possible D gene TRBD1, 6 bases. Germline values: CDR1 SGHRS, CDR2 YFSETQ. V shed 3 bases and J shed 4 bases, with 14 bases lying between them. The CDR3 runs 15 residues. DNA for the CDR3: TGCGCCAGCAGCTCCCTTGAGACAGGTTACAATGAGCAGTTCTTC. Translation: CASSSLETGYNEQFF.

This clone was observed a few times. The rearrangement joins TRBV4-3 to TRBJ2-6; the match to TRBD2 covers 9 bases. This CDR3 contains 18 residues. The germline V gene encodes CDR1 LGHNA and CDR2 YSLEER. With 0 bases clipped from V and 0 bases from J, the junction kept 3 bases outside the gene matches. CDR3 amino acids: CASSQDSGGSSGANVLTF. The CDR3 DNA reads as TGCGCCAGCAGCCAAGATAGCGGGGGTAGCTCTGGGGCCAACGTCCTGACTTTC.

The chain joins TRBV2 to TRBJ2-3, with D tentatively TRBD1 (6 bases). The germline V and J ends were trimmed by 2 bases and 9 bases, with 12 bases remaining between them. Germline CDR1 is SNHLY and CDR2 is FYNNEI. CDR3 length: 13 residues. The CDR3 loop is CASSERDTLTQYF. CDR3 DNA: TGTGCCAGCAGTGAAAGGGACACCCTAACGCAGTATTTT.

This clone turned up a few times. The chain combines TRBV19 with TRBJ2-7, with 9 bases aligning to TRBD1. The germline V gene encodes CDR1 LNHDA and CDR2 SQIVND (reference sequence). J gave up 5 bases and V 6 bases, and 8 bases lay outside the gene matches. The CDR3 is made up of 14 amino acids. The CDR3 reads CASRSYRGHHEQYF. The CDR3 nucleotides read TGTGCCAGTAGATCCTACAGGGGGCACCACGAGCAGTACTTC.

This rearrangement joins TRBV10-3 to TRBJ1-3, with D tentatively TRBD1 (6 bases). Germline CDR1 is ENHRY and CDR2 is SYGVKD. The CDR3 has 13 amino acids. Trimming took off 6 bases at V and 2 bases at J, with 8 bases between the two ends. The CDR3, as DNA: TGTGCCATCAGACAGGGTCCTGGAAACACCATATATTTT. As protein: CAIRQGPGNTIYF.

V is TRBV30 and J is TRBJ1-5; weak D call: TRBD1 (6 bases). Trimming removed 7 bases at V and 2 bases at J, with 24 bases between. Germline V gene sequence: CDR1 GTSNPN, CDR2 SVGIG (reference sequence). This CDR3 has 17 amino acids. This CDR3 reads CASPPHRAWCGNQPQHF. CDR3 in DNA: TGTGCCTCCCCCCCCCACAGGGCATGGTGCGGCAATCAGCCCCAGCATTTT. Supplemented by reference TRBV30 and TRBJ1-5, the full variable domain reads SQTIHQWPATLVQPVGSPLSLECTVEGTSNPNLYWYRQAAGRGLQLLFYSVGIGQISSEVPQNLSASRPQDRQFILSSKKLLLSDSGFYLCASPPHRAWCGNQPQHFGDGTRLSIL.

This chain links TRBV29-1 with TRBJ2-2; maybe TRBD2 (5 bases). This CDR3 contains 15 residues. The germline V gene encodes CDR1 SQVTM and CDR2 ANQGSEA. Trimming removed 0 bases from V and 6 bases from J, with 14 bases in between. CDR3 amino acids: CSVEEASWLPGELFF. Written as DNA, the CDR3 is TGCAGCGTTGAAGAGGCTAGCTGGCTTCCCGGGGAGCTGTTTTTT.

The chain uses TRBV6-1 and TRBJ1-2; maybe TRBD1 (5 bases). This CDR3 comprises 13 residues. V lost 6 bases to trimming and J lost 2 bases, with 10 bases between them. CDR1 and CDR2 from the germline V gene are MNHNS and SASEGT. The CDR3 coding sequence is TGTGCCAGCAGCGATGACAGAAACTATGGCTACACCTTC. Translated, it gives CASSDDRNYGYTF.

CDR3 DNA: TGTGCCAGTAGTATTTCGTTATCAGCAACTAATGAAAAACTGTTTTTT. Protein sequence: CASSISLSATNEKLFF. The rearrangement links TRBV19 to TRBJ1-4; D remains ambiguous. Trimming removed 3 bases at V and 0 bases at J, with 11 bases between. CDR3 size: 16 residues. CDR1 LNHDA and CDR2 SQIVND come from the germline V gene (reference sequence).

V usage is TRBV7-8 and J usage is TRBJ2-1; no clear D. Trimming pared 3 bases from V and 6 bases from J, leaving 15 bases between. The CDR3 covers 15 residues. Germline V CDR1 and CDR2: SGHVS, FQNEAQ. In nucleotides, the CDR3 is TGTGCCAGCAGCTTCCTTCAGTCGAGGCCCAATGAGCAGTTCTTC. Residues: CASSFLQSRPNEQFF.